This record concerns one TCR beta chain sequence. Its antigen has not been determined. No base quality information exists; no much larger clone differs at one position. The immunoSEQ hsTCRB v3.0 assay was used at survey level resolution for TRB variable region sequencing. The targeted TRB sequencing depth was roughly 40,000-55,000 T-cell genomes per sample. Pooled TRB libraries were sequenced on an Illumina MiSeq with a v3 150-cycle kit. The paper's data handling went like this. Analysis of repertoires was carried out in R inside a reproducible Nextflow workflow spanning QC, data transformation and analysis. LymphoSeq2, an R package for AIRR-Seq data exploration, was used to implement custom analyses. After excluding a handful of samples that yielded fewer than 5000 total TRB sequences, roughly 190 HIV repertoires remained for analysis. Among the 180 to 200 HIV repertoires that were kept, roughly 58 were collected before ART initiation and over 120 were collected after ART initiation. Repertoires were downsampled to 5000 TRB nucleotide sequences, and summary statistics were averaged over 100 downsampling iterations. Only TRB sequences with CDR3 regions of at least seven amino acids were retained for analysis. A Shannon entropy-derived clonality score and the Gini coefficient were used to measure diversity. In the repertoire networks, any two of the top 5000 CDR3 amino acid sequences were connected whenever the two sequences differed by an edit distance of one. For TRB CDR3 amino acid sequences, antigen specificity groups and MHC restriction were predicted with GLIPH2. CDR3 amino acid sequences were matched against VDJdb and McPAS-TCR to flag known CMV, EBV, HIV or tissue antigen associations. Pre-ART, post-ART and control groups were compared with Wilcoxon signed-rank tests and Holm-Bonferroni correction. This immuneACCESS table, as held by TCRdb, lists in-frame sequences with V and J called but not all clones. Of the missing ones, under half trace to an unresolved V gene in checked studies; the others have no known cause. For V, J and clone size, that table is used; D and trimming come from the DNA. The sample data list about 28,000 clones, and 80% of these were observed just once. 6% to 8% of the sample lies in the top ten.

Inclusive of the bounding cysteine and phenylalanine, the CDR3 is 12 residues long. Solely the CDR3 DNA is kept, with 36 bases framed from the first base. Looking up the germline V gene (reference sequence) yields CDR1 SEHNR and CDR2 FQNEAQ. Cut back by 1 base and 9 bases, the V and J ends lie 4 bases apart. Inclusion was restricted to participants for whom at least one PBMC sample before ART initiation and at least two post-ART samples were available. All participants with HIV were treated in the United States of America. Before DNA extraction, cryopreserved samples containing roughly 0.9-10 million PBMC were thawed and washed. At the time of the earliest PBMC sample, participants with HIV were aged between roughly 20 and 60 years. PBMC samples from each participant spanned 1-4 timepoints before ART initiation and 2-8 timepoints after ART initiation, with a median of 7 samples. For every participant, serial HIV viral load, CD4+ T-cell count, ART history and demographic data were obtained. Using a Qiagen kit on a QIAcube, genomic DNA was extracted from unsorted PBMC, with samples processed in batches of 12.

The data belong to a study of long-term antiretroviral therapy in people with HIV (dated by TCRdb to between 2021 and 2023). A note on the overall study: The earliest samples were collected about a decade before the 2015 WHO recommendation for immediate ART, when ART was typically delayed until CD4 counts fell. A retrospective serial study tested whether changes in peripheral blood TRB repertoire composition and diversity were associated with ART initiation and durable HIV suppression. The cohort contributed over 150 cryopreserved PBMC samples from a few dozen adults with confirmed HIV infection, collected serially over a mean of approximately 6 years (range 1-12). Among the 30 or so participants with HIV, eleven to twelve were female. Test extractions of a monoclonal T-cell line alongside some 36 polyclonal samples showed no cross-contamination during QIAcube processing.

Here is what the overall study found, with its caveats: The samples span the years 2004 to 2017, and the ART regimens used may be less effective than current regimens. The repertoire was dominated across all time points by expanded TRB clones identified before ART initiation, although this dominance was seen to fluctuate and to decrease in many PLHIV after ART. Inferences about post-ART repertoire changes are limited because no data were available on ART adherence, viral resistance or therapy changes. Because pre-ART samples had limited cell numbers, profiling was done on unsorted PBMC rather than on sorted CD4+ and CD8+ T cells. Compared with controls, HIV repertoires had narrower CDR3 length ranges, and the network structure pointed to an antigen-experienced repertoire that shifted only slightly toward naive after ART. Limited PBMC availability meant only the TCR beta chain was sequenced, without alpha chain pairing. Starting ART was linked to a significant rise in TRB diversity, yet even with long-term ART the diversity remained significantly lower than in transplant donor controls.

This TCR came from a middle-aged man with HIV. Sequencing was performed on unsorted PBMCs, taken 0.3 years after starting antiretroviral therapy. The chain couples TRBV7-9 to TRBJ1-6, with the D segment identity uncertain. The CDR3 reads CASSLEGSPLHF. DNA sequence: TGTGCCAGCAGCTTAGAGGGTTCACCCCTCCACTTT.